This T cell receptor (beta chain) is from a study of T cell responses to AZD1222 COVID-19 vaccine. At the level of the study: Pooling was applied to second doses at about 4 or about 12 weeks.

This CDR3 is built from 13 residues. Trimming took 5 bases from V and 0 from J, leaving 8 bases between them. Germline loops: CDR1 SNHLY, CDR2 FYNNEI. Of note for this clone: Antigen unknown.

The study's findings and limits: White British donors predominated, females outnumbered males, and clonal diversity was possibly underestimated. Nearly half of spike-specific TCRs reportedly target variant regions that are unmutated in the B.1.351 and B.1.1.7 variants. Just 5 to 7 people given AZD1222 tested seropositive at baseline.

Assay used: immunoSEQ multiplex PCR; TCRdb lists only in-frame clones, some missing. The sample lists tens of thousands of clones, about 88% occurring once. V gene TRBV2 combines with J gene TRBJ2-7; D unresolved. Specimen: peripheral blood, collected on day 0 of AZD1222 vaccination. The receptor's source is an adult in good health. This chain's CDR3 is CASSIPLSYEQYF. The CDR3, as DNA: TGTGCCAGCAGTATCCCCCTCTCCTACGAGCAGTACTTC.